A selection of T cell receptor beta chains follows, all from one sample in a study of T cell responses to AZD1222 COVID-19 vaccine. Libraries were prepared by immunoSEQ multiplex PCR; TCRdb keeps only in-frame clonotypes and omits some of them. The sample has 120,000 or so clones, approximately 88% seen once. The sequenced sample was peripheral blood, obtained on day 0 of AZD1222 vaccination. Every receptor here comes from an adult in good health. Both conserved end residues are part of each CDR3. Each record gives: clone size, J gene, D gene, V gene, CDR3 DNA, CDR3 protein. The D gene is left open where the match is weak. Clone sizes are given selectively: once, few, many, or a class where the clone is expanded.

size: NA; J: TRBJ2-3; D: NA; V: TRBV6-2/TRBV6-3; DNA: TGTGCCAGCAGTCAAATAGATACGCAGTATTTT; CDR3: CASSQIDTQYF
size: NA; J: TRBJ2-7; D: TRBD1; V: TRBV7-6; DNA: TGTGCCAGCAGCTTGGATGTTTACAGGGGCTTCGTCGAGCAGTACTTC; CDR3: CASSLDVYRGFVEQYF
size: NA; J: TRBJ2-7; D: TRBD1; V: TRBV6-1; DNA: TGTGCCAGCAGTGAAGCTGGGACAGGCGCCTACGAGCAGTACTTC; CDR3: CASSEAGTGAYEQYF
size: NA; J: TRBJ2-3; D: NA; V: TRBV9; DNA: TGTGCCAGCAGCGTAGGGGGCGGGATTCAAGGTCTCACAGATACGCAGTATTTT; CDR3: CASSVGGGIQGLTDTQYF
size: NA; J: TRBJ2-5; D: NA; V: TRBV29-1; DNA: TGCAGCGTTGAGACGGGAGCTATACAGACCCAGTACTTC; CDR3: CSVETGAIQTQYF
size: NA; J: TRBJ2-7; D: NA; V: TRBV11-2; DNA: TGTGCCAGCAGCTTAGATGTAGTAGCCCCGTACGAGCAGTACTTC; CDR3: CASSLDVVAPYEQYF
size: NA; J: TRBJ1-1; D: NA; V: TRBV7-3; DNA: TGTGCCAGCAGCTTAGCCGGGAGAGACACTGAAGCTTTCTTT; CDR3: CASSLAGRDTEAFF
size: NA; J: TRBJ2-7; D: TRBD2; V: TRBV13; DNA: TGTGCCAGCAGCCGCGCCCTACTAGCGGATCTCGGTGAGCAGTACTTC; CDR3: CASSRALLADLGEQYF
size: NA; J: TRBJ2-7; D: TRBD1; V: TRBV5-4; DNA: TGTGCCAGCAGCTGGACGACAGGGAGCTCCTACGAGCAGTACTTC; CDR3: CASSWTTGSSYEQYF
size: few; J: TRBJ2-1; D: TRBD2; V: TRBV16; DNA: TGTGCCAGCAGCGTAGCGGGAGGATATAATGAGCAGTTCTTC; CDR3: CASSVAGGYNEQFF
size: once; J: TRBJ1-5; D: NA; V: TRBV11-2; DNA: TGTGCCAGCAGTGGTAGCGAATATCAGCCCCAGCATTTT; CDR3: CASSGSEYQPQHF
size: NA; J: TRBJ1-2; D: NA; V: TRBV5-4; DNA: TGTGCCAGCAGCTTGGATGTCAGGACTCGGGGCTACACCTTC; CDR3: CASSLDVRTRGYTF
size: NA; J: TRBJ2-5; D: NA; V: TRBV24-1; DNA: TGTGCCACCAGTGAAGGCTGGGCAGGGGGGATGGAGACCCAGTACTTC; CDR3: CATSEGWAGGMETQYF
size: NA; J: TRBJ1-1; D: TRBD1; V: TRBV27; DNA: TGTGCCAGCAGTTTATCGAGACAGGGGCCTGAGAACACTGAAGCTTTCTTT; CDR3: CASSLSRQGPENTEAFF
size: NA; J: TRBJ1-5; D: NA; V: TRBV4-1; DNA: TGCGCCAGCAGCCTCGGACAGATCAATCAGCCCCAGCATTTT; CDR3: CASSLGQINQPQHF
size: NA; J: TRBJ2-2; D: NA; V: TRBV25-1; DNA: TGTGCCAGCAGTGATATTGGTCGGGGGAACACCGGGGAGCTGTTTTTT; CDR3: CASSDIGRGNTGELFF
size: NA; J: TRBJ2-3; D: TRBD2; V: TRBV7-6; DNA: TGTGCCAGCAGCGCGATTAGCGGGGCTAGCACAGATACGCAGTATTTT; CDR3: CASSAISGASTDTQYF
size: NA; J: TRBJ1-2; D: NA; V: TRBV29-1; DNA: TGCAGCGTCCCCGAGGATAGAGGCTACACCTTC; CDR3: CSVPEDRGYTF
size: NA; J: TRBJ1-1; D: NA; V: TRBV24-1; DNA: TGTGCCACCAGTGATTTGGGATGGACTGAAGCTTTCTTT; CDR3: CATSDLGWTEAFF
size: NA; J: TRBJ2-7; D: NA; V: TRBV27; DNA: TGTGCCAGCAGTTTTAGTGGGAGTGGCGAGCAGTACTTC; CDR3: CASSFSGSGEQYF
size: once; J: TRBJ1-5; D: NA; V: TRBV19; DNA: TGTGCCAGTAGCTCAACAGATTATAGCAATCAGCCCCAGCATTTT; CDR3: CASSSTDYSNQPQHF
size: NA; J: TRBJ1-2; D: NA; V: TRBV18; DNA: TGTGCCAGCTCACCATCTAGGACATATTATGGCTACACCTTC; CDR3: CASSPSRTYYGYTF
size: NA; J: TRBJ1-5; D: NA; V: TRBV19; DNA: TGTGCCAGTACGTTGGCAGGAAGAGTTAATCAGCCCCAGCATTTT; CDR3: CASTLAGRVNQPQHF
size: NA; J: TRBJ2-1; D: TRBD1; V: TRBV5-8; DNA: TGTGCCAGCAGCTTCCGGGACAGGGTTTCTGGTGAGCAGTTCTTC; CDR3: CASSFRDRVSGEQFF
size: NA; J: TRBJ1-5; D: NA; V: TRBV6-5; DNA: TGTGCCAGCAGCTTGACAGTGAGCAATCAGCCCCAGCATTTT; CDR3: CASSLTVSNQPQHF
size: NA; J: TRBJ2-2; D: TRBD1; V: TRBV9; DNA: TGTGCCAGCAGCCCAACAGGGGAAACCGGGGAGCTGTTTTTT; CDR3: CASSPTGETGELFF
size: medium-sized; J: TRBJ1-6; D: NA; V: TRBV6-5; DNA: TGTGCCAGCAGTCCAAAGACCGAACTGGGGACCCTCCACTTT; CDR3: CASSPKTELGTLHF
size: NA; J: TRBJ2-7; D: NA; V: TRBV28; DNA: TGTGCCAGCAGTTTTTCTGGGCCCTACGAGCAGTACTTC; CDR3: CASSFSGPYEQYF
size: NA; J: TRBJ2-2; D: TRBD2; V: TRBV5-1; DNA: TGCGCCAGCAGCCCCTTTAGGACTAGCGGGAGTGTCACCGGGGAGCTGTTTTTT; CDR3: CASSPFRTSGSVTGELFF
size: NA; J: TRBJ2-7; D: TRBD2; V: TRBV28; DNA: TGTGCCAGCAGTCCAGCGGGAGGGGGCTACGAGCAGTACTTC; CDR3: CASSPAGGGYEQYF
size: NA; J: TRBJ2-2; D: TRBD1; V: TRBV11-3; DNA: TGTGCCAGCAGCTTAATGGGACAGAATACCGGGGAGCTGTTTTTT; CDR3: CASSLMGQNTGELFF
size: once; J: TRBJ1-2; D: TRBD1; V: TRBV19; DNA: TGTGCCAGTAGTAGGTCAGGACAGGGAGGAGGCTACACCTTC; CDR3: CASSRSGQGGGYTF
size: NA; J: TRBJ1-3; D: NA; V: TRBV6-5; DNA: TGTGCCAGCAGTTACTCATTGGGCTCGCTAGGAAACACCATATATTTT; CDR3: CASSYSLGSLGNTIYF
size: NA; J: TRBJ2-7; D: NA; V: TRBV5-1; DNA: TGCGCCAGCAGCCAAGCCGGCAGTACCTACGAGCAGTACTTC; CDR3: CASSQAGSTYEQYF
size: NA; J: TRBJ2-7; D: NA; V: TRBV27; DNA: TGTGCCAGCAGTTTAATCGGCGGGCGACCCTACGAGCAGTACTTC; CDR3: CASSLIGGRPYEQYF
size: NA; J: TRBJ1-3; D: NA; V: TRBV28; DNA: TGTGCCATCCTCTCGTACTCTGGAAACACCATATATTTT; CDR3: CAILSYSGNTIYF
size: NA; J: TRBJ1-1; D: NA; V: TRBV28; DNA: TGTGCCAGCAGTTTATATCCCAAGGCGGTAACTGAAGCTTTCTTT; CDR3: CASSLYPKAVTEAFF
size: NA; J: TRBJ1-3; D: NA; V: TRBV14; DNA: TGTGCCAGCAGCCAGTCGGGGGGGGCATCTGGAAACACCATATATTTT; CDR3: CASSQSGGASGNTIYF
size: NA; J: TRBJ2-7; D: TRBD2; V: TRBV7-3; DNA: TGTGCCAGCAGCTTTCGACTAGCGCCGTACTCCTACGAGCAGTACTTC; CDR3: CASSFRLAPYSYEQYF
size: NA; J: TRBJ2-2; D: TRBD1; V: TRBV6-4; DNA: TGTGCCAGCAGTGACTCGGACAGGTACACCGGGGAGCTGTTTTTT; CDR3: CASSDSDRYTGELFF
size: NA; J: TRBJ2-3; D: NA; V: TRBV11-2; DNA: TGTGCCAGCAACGTAGGGCGAGATACGCAGTATTTT; CDR3: CASNVGRDTQYF
size: once; J: TRBJ1-1; D: NA; V: TRBV5-1; DNA: TGCGCCAGTGGAGTTGGAGGGGACACTGAAGCTTTCTTT; CDR3: CASGVGGDTEAFF
size: NA; J: TRBJ2-3; D: TRBD1; V: TRBV7-2; DNA: TGTGCCAGCAGCTCCCCGCCTCCGACAGGGCTCTGGCCAGATACGCAGTATTTT; CDR3: CASSSPPPTGLWPDTQYF
size: once; J: TRBJ2-7; D: NA; V: TRBV10-3; DNA: TGTGCCATCAGTGGGTCGGGGGCGTCCGAGCAGTACTTC; CDR3: CAISGSGASEQYF
size: once; J: TRBJ2-1; D: TRBD1; V: TRBV9; DNA: TGTGCCAGCAGCGCCCCCCAGACAGGGCTCTCCTACAATGAGCAGTTCTTC; CDR3: CASSAPQTGLSYNEQFF
size: NA; J: TRBJ2-7; D: NA; V: TRBV5-1; DNA: TGCGCCAGCAGCTTGACACTCGGCAACGAGCAGTACTTC; CDR3: CASSLTLGNEQYF
size: once; J: TRBJ2-1; D: NA; V: TRBV4-3; DNA: TGCGCCAGCAGCCAAGGATCCGGACAGTGGGATGAGCAGTTCTTC; CDR3: CASSQGSGQWDEQFF
size: few; J: TRBJ2-3; D: NA; V: TRBV19; DNA: TGTGCCAGTAGTATGGGGACGGGGGCCCCAGATACGCAGTATTTT; CDR3: CASSMGTGAPDTQYF
size: NA; J: TRBJ1-1; D: NA; V: TRBV6-5; DNA: TGTGCCAGCAGTTACGGTGTTCCTTTGAACACTGAAGCTTTCTTT; CDR3: CASSYGVPLNTEAFF